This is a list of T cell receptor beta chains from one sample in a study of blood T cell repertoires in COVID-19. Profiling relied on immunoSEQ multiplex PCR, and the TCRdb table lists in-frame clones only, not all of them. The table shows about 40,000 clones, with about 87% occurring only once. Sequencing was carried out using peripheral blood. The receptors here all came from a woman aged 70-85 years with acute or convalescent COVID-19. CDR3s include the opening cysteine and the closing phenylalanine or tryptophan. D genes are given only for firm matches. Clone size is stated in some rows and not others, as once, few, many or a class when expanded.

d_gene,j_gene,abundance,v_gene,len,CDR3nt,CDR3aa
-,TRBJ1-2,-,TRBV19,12,TGTGCCAGTAGTATTTCCTTCTATGGCTACACCTTC,CASSISFYGYTF
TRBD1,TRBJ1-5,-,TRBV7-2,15,TGTGCCAGCAGCTTAGATCAGGGGGCTGGTCAGCCCCAGCATTTT,CASSLDQGAGQPQHF
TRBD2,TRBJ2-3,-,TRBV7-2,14,TGTGCCAGCAGCGTCGGGACTACCACAGATACGCAGTATTTT,CASSVGTTTDTQYF
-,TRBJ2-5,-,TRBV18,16,TGTGCCAGCTCACCACGTGTCGGGGGAAATCAAGAGACCCAGTACTTC,CASSPRVGGNQETQYF
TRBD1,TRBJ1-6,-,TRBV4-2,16,TGTGCCAGCAGCCGAAAAGAGCTGGACAGGAATTCACCCCTCCACTTT,CASSRKELDRNSPLHF
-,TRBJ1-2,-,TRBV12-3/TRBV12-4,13,TGTGCCAGCACCTTCCGGGGGGGATATGGCTACACCTTC,CASTFRGGYGYTF
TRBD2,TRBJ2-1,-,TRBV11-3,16,TGTGCCAGCAGCTTACGGGGGGGCGGGGCCTCTAAAGAGCAGTTCTTC,CASSLRGGGASKEQFF
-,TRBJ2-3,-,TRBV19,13,TGTGCCAGTAGAAGCAGCGGCACAGATACGCAGTATTTT,CASRSSGTDTQYF
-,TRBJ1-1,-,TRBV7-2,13,TGTGCCAGCACTATTAAGATGAACACTGAAGCTTTCTTT,CASTIKMNTEAFF
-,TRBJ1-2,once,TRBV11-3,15,TGTGCCAGCAGCTTAGATGGCGGCGGAAACTATGGCTACACCTTC,CASSLDGGGNYGYTF
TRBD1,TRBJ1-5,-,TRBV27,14,TGTGCCAGCAGTTTTGGGCAGGGGGCCCAGCCCCAGCATTTT,CASSFGQGAQPQHF
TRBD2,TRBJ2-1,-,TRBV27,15,TGTGCCAGCAGTTCGGGACTAGCGTTCTACAATGAGCAGTTCTTC,CASSSGLAFYNEQFF
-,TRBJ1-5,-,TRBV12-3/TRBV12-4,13,TGTGCCAGCAGTGGGCGCTCGGCGGGGCCCCAGCATTTT,CASSGRSAGPQHF
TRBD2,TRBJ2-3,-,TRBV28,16,TGTGCCAGCAGTTCCCCCCGAGCGGGAGACCCAGATACGCAGTATTTT,CASSSPRAGDPDTQYF
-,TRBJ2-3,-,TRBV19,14,TGTGCCAGTAGTTCGACTCGAAACACAGATACGCAGTATTTT,CASSSTRNTDTQYF
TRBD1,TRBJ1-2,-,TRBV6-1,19,TGTGCCAGCAGTGAAGAAGGATTGGGGACAGGGGGGATTCTCTATGGCTACACCTTC,CASSEEGLGTGGILYGYTF
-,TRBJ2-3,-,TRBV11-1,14,TGTGCCAGCACCTCGAGGGAGTTCACAGATACGCAGTATTTT,CASTSREFTDTQYF
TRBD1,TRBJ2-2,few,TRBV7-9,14,TGTGCCAGCAGGGGGACAGTTGACACCGGGGAGCTGTTTTTT,CASRGTVDTGELFF
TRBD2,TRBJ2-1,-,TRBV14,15,TGTGCCAGCAGCCTTACTAGCGGGAGAATCGATGAGCAGTTCTTC,CASSLTSGRIDEQFF
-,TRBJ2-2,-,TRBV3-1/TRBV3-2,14,TGTGCCAGCAGCCAACAGGGAAACACCGGGGAGCTGTTTTTT,CASSQQGNTGELFF
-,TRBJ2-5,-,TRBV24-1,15,TGTGCCACCAGTGATTCGGGGGAAAGGGTGGAGACCCAGTACTTC,CATSDSGERVETQYF
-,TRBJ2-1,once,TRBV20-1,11,TGCAGTGCTAGTTCGGGTCATGAGCAGTTCTTC,CSASSGHEQFF
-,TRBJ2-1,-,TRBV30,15,TGTGCCTGGAGTGTGGGCCTTTTGAACGACAATGAGCAGTTCTTC,CAWSVGLLNDNEQFF
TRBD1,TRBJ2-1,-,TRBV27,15,TGTGCCAGCAGTTTTTATGGACAGGGGTACAATGAGCAGTTCTTC,CASSFYGQGYNEQFF
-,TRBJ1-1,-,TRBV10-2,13,TGCGCCAGCAGTGTAAGGGGGAACACTGAAGCTTTCTTT,CASSVRGNTEAFF
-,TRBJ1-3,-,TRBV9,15,TGTGCCAGCAGCACTACAGGGATTACAGGAAACACCATATATTTT,CASSTTGITGNTIYF
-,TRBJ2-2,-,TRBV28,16,TGTGCCAGCTGTTTATCTGGGGCCGGAACGGCCGGGGAGCTGTTTTTT,CASCLSGAGTAGELFF
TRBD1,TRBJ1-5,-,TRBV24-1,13,TGTGCCACCACCGACAGGGACAATCAGCCCCAGCATTTT,CATTDRDNQPQHF
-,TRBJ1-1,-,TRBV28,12,TGTGCCAGCAGTCAGGGGAACACTGAAGCTTTCTTT,CASSQGNTEAFF
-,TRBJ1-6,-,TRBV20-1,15,TGCAGTGCTAGTAAGGAGGGCGCCTATAATTCACCCCTCCACTTT,CSASKEGAYNSPLHF
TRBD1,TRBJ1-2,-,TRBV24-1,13,TGTGCCACCAGTGATTGGGACAGGCGCGGCTACACCTTC,CATSDWDRRGYTF
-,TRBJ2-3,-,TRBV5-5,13,TGTGCCAGCAGCTTCTCAGACACAGATACGCAGTATTTT,CASSFSDTDTQYF
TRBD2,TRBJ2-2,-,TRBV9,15,TGTGCCAGCAGTGGGACTAGCGGGTTGCCCGGGGAGCTGTTTTTT,CASSGTSGLPGELFF
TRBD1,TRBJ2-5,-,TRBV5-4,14,TGTGCCAGCAGCTTGGAGGGGGCCGGGGAGACCCAGTACTTC,CASSLEGAGETQYF
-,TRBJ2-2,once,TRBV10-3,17,TGTGCCATCAGTGAGTCCAGCCAGGGTAGCTTCACCGGGGAGCTGTTTTTT,CAISESSQGSFTGELFF
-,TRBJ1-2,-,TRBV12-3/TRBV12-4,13,TGTGCCAGCAGTTTAAACAGGGATCATGGCTACACCTTC,CASSLNRDHGYTF
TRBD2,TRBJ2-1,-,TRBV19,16,TGTGCCAGTAGCCGCCCTAGGCTAGCGGGAGCCAATGAGCAGTTCTTC,CASSRPRLAGANEQFF
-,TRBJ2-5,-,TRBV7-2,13,TGTGCCAGCAGCTTAGTGGGCATAAGGACCCAGTACTTC,CASSLVGIRTQYF
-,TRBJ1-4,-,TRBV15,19,TGTGCCACCAGCAGAGGCGAGGGGACAATTGGGGGAGCTAATGAAAAACTGTTTTTT,CATSRGEGTIGGANEKLFF
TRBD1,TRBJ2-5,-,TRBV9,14,TGTGCCAGCAGCGTAGGACAGGGTTACGAGACCCAGTACTTC,CASSVGQGYETQYF
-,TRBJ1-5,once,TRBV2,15,TGTGCCAGCAGTGGGACTAGCGAGGCGGCCCAGCCCCAGCATTTT,CASSGTSEAAQPQHF
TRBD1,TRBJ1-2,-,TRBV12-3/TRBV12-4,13,TGTGCCAGCAATCACAGGGGCGACTATGGCTACACCTTC,CASNHRGDYGYTF
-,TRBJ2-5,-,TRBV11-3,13,TGTGCCAGCAGCTTACGGGTTGGAGAGACCCAGTACTTC,CASSLRVGETQYF
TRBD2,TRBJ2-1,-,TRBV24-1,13,TGTGCCACCAGGCCCGGGACTAGCAATGAGCAGTTCTTC,CATRPGTSNEQFF
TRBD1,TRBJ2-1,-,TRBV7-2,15,TGTGCCAGCAGCCCACAGGGGGCTGCCTACAATGAGCAGTTCTTC,CASSPQGAAYNEQFF
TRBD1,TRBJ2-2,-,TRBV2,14,TGTGCCAGTATCGACCGGACAGGCACCGGGGAGCTGTTTTTT,CASIDRTGTGELFF
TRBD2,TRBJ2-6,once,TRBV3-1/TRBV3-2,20,TGTGCCAGCAGCCGCCCCGAGGGGGCTAGCGGGAACTCTGGGGCCAACGTCCTGACTTTC,CASSRPEGASGNSGANVLTF